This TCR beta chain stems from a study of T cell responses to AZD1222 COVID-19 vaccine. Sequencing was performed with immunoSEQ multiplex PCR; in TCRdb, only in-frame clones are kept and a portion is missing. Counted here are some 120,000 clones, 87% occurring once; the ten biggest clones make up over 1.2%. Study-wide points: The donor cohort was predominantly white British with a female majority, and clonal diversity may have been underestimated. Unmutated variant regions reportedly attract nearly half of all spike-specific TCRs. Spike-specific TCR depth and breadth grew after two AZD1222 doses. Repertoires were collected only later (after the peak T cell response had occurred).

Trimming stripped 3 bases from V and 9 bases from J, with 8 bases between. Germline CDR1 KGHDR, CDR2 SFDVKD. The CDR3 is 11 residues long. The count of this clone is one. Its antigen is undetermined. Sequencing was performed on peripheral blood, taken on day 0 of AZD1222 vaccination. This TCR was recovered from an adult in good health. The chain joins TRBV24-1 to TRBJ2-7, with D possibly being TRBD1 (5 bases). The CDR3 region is CATSDGARQYF. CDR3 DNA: TGTGCCACCAGTGATGGGGCAAGGCAGTACTTC.